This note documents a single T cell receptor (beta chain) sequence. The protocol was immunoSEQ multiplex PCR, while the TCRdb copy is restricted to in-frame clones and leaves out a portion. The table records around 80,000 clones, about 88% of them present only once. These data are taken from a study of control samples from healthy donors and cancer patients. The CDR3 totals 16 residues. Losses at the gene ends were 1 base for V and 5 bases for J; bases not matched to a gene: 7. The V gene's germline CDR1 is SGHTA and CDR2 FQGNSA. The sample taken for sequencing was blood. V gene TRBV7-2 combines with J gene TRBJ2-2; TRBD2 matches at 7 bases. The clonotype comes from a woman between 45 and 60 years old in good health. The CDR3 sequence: CASSLEVWRGTGELFF. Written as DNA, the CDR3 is TGTGCCAGCAGCTTAGAAGTATGGCGGGGGACCGGGGAGCTGTTTTTT.